The TCR beta chain described here comes from a study of cytomegalovirus exposure and HLA in healthy donors. Overall study results and limits: Relative to the approximately 670-donor mean, N-insertions were reportedly fewer in an Asian-associated ancestry cluster in a later analysis. The authors excluded some V segments, including TRBV6-2 and TRBV6-3, as indistinguishable. Over 15,000 TCR beta sequences were associated with HLA alleles at 0.05 false discovery rate in a later analysis.

Primers included in the PCR were 60 Vbeta and 13 Jbeta primers. This table comes from immunoSEQ multiplex PCR, and its TCRdb copy is limited to in-frame clones, with some not included. The profile shows 150,000 to 190,000 clones, approximately 84% of them singletons. This clone was counted a single time. Its antigen is not identified. Germline lookup yields CDR1 SGHRS and CDR2 YFSETQ. The CDR3 has 13 amino acids. V gave up 2 bases and J gave up 3 bases, with 6 bases separating them. Sequenced sample: PBMCs. The sequence derives from a woman between 18 and 30 years old in good health and CMV-seronegative. The genes are TRBV5-1 and TRBJ2-1; no reliable D call. CDR3 residues: CASSFADYNEQFF. The DNA of the CDR3 is TGCGCCAGCAGCTTCGCAGACTACAATGAGCAGTTCTTC.